The T cell receptor (beta chain) described here comes from a study of cytomegalovirus exposure and HLA in healthy donors. Study-wide results and caveats: Relative to the approximately 700-donor mean, N-insertions were reportedly fewer in an Asian-associated ancestry cluster in a later analysis.

The CDR3 contains 15 residues. J was trimmed by 1 base and V by 7 bases; bases with no gene match: 8. Germline values: CDR1 MNHEY, CDR2 SVGAGI. Amplification used 60 Vbeta primers and 13 Jbeta primers. Data came from immunoSEQ multiplex PCR; TCRdb stores just in-frame clones and leaves some out. The sample shows under 250,000 clones, approximately 87% of them seen only once. A word on this clone: Its target is unknown.

This clonotype was obtained from a human donor in good health. The chain has TRBV6-5 and TRBJ1-1; 8 bases align to TRBD1. The specimen was PBMCs. The CDR3 region is CASKTSGTGNTEAFF. In nucleotides, the CDR3 is TGTGCCAGCAAAACATCCGGGACAGGGAACACTGAAGCTTTCTTT.